Shown below are 14 T cell receptor beta chains from a single sample sequenced in a study of T cells after posttransplantation cyclophosphamide. The method was immunoSEQ multiplex PCR; TCRdb's version includes in-frame clones alone and lacks a portion of them. The data contain around 9,400 clones, 89% of them singletons. Controls had myeloablative marrow grafts with methotrexate and calcineurin inhibitor, sampled at 1 year. This material consisted of PBMCs, taken about 67 weeks after allogeneic stem cell transplant with calcineurin inhibitor and methotrexate. The receptors come from a male patient between 50 and 60 years old who received an allogeneic stem cell transplant from an unrelated donor, was CMV-positive, and had chronic GVHD only. A share of the T cells may be of graft donor origin.

This CDR3 is CASSEGGGTYEQYF. The CDR3 coding sequence is TGTGCCAGCAGTGAAGGCGGGGGGACCTACGAGCAGTACTTC. The genes are TRBV2 and TRBJ2-7, with 8 bases lining up with TRBD2. The CDR3 sequence is 14 residues long. After removal of 1 base from V and 2 bases from J, the junction contained 1 base not matched to a gene. Germline assignment: CDR1 SNHLY and CDR2 FYNNEI.

The chain has TRBV7-2 and TRBJ2-1; D gene ambiguous. This CDR3 region has 18 residues. Trimming took 4 bases from V and 3 from J, leaving 22 bases between them. Looked up from germline, CDR1 is SGHTA and CDR2 is FQGNSA. CDR3 sequence reads: CASSSSKDTLRGYNEQFF. CDR3 nucleotides: TGTGCCAGCAGCTCCTCCAAGGATACCCTTAGAGGCTACAATGAGCAGTTCTTC.

The chain is built from TRBV5-1 and TRBJ1-4; D unclear. The CDR3 runs to 15 residues. The germline V and J ends were trimmed by 4 bases and 3 bases, with 13 bases remaining between them. CDR1 and CDR2 from the germline V gene are SGHRS and YFSETQ. The CDR3 DNA reads as TGCGCCAGCAGCCTTCAGGCCGGTTCTAATGAAAAACTGTTTTTT. Its protein product is CASSLQAGSNEKLFF.

The sample holds one count of this clone. The V gene is TRBV4-2, the J gene TRBJ2-5, with TRBD1 matching 7 bases. This CDR3 is 16 amino acids long. The J segment lost 2 bases and the V segment lost 5 bases, leaving 11 bases of the junction unmatched. Germline V lookup: CDR1 LGHNA, CDR2 YNFKEQ. CDR3 loop: CASSSTDRDRQETQYF. As DNA, the CDR3 is TGTGCCAGCAGCTCCACGGACCGGGACAGACAAGAGACCCAGTACTTC.

The chain couples TRBV7-9 to TRBJ2-7; D may be TRBD2 (6 bases). CDR3 length equals 16 residues. Germline V CDR1 and CDR2: SEHNR, FQNEAQ (reference sequence). The ends were cut back, 6 bases at V and 2 bases at J, with 20 bases in the middle. The CDR3 here is CASSYRGSQTTYEQYF. The CDR3 DNA reads TGTGCCAGCAGTTACCGGGGGAGTCAAACCACCTACGAGCAGTACTTC.

This sequence joins TRBV6-4 and TRBJ1-1; 8 nucleotides align to TRBD1. J gave up 4 bases and V 7 bases, and 8 bases lay outside the gene matches. Germline CDR1 MRHNA, CDR2 SNTAGT. The CDR3 loop spans 14 amino acids. CDR3 bases: TGTGCCAGCAAGGCAACAGGGGGAGGCACTGAAGCTTTCTTT. The encoded protein is CASKATGGGTEAFF.

The V and J genes are TRBV5-1 and TRBJ2-1; 12 nucleotides align to TRBD1. Per germline, CDR1 SGHRS and CDR2 YFSETQ. V was clipped by 4 bases and J by 6 bases; unmatched bases: 5. The CDR3 consists of 15 residues. The CDR3 is CASSPGGQGANEQFF. DNA for the CDR3: TGCGCCAGCAGCCCGGGGGGACAGGGGGCCAATGAGCAGTTCTTC.

The table lists this clone with a count of one. V gene TRBV11-3 combines with J gene TRBJ2-1; TRBD2 matches 9 bases. The CDR3 consists of 15 residues. The ends lost 5 bases at V and 3 bases at J; junction bases unmatched: 5. Germline CDR1 is SGHNT and CDR2 is YENEEA. The CDR3 nucleotides read TGTGCCAGCAGCCCTAATAGCGGGGGCTACAATGAGCAGTTCTTC. It translates to CASSPNSGGYNEQFF.

The chain recombines TRBV7-6 with TRBJ2-2; possibly TRBD2 for D (6 bases). Per germline, CDR1 SGHVS and CDR2 FNYEAQ. The CDR3 runs 15 residues. Trimming cost V 3 bases and J 4 bases, with 12 bases left between them. The CDR3 loop is CASSLGGGVTGELFF. The CDR3 DNA reads as TGTGCCAGCAGCTTGGGAGGTGGTGTCACCGGGGAGCTGTTTTTT. Combining the CDR3 with reference TRBV7-6 and TRBJ2-2 gives the whole variable domain GAGVSQSPRYKVTKRGQDVALRCDPISGHVSLYWYRQALGQGPEFLTYFNYEAQQDKSGLPNDRFSAERPEGSISTLTIQRTEQRDSAMYRCASSLGGGVTGELFFGEGSRLTVL.

This clone counts as hyperexpanded. In the same sample, other DNA sequences code for this CDR3. This sequence joins TRBV6-6 and TRBJ2-1, with 9 positions matching TRBD1. This CDR3 has 16 residues. The V gene end was trimmed by 0 bases and the J gene end by 8 bases; junction bases not matched to a gene: 8. Germline CDR1 and CDR2: MNHNY and SVGAGI (reference sequence). Here the CDR3 reads CASSYSSRDRAHEQFF. The CDR3 coding sequence is TGTGCCAGCAGTTACTCGTCTCGGGACAGGGCGCATGAGCAGTTCTTC.

The CDR3 protein is CASSLTSGRTGEQFF. CDR3 bases: TGCGCCAGCAGCTTGACTAGCGGGAGAACCGGTGAGCAGTTCTTC. The chain links TRBV5-1 to TRBJ2-1; 11 positions agree with TRBD2. V shed 1 base and J 9 bases; nucleotides not matched to a gene: 6. The germline V gene has CDR1 SGHRS and CDR2 YFSETQ. CDR3 size: 15 residues.

The chain combines TRBV5-1 with TRBJ2-1; D is possibly TRBD2 (7 bases). V lost 3 bases, J lost 0 bases, and 22 bases lay in between. CDR1 and CDR2 (germline): SGHRS, YFSETQ. CDR3 length equals 19 residues. Here the CDR3 DNA reads TGCGCCAGCAGCTCGACGGGAGGAACACAGGGAAGCTCCTACAATGAGCAGTTCTTC. It codes for CASSSTGGTQGSSYNEQFF.

This clone occurred once. V gene TRBV11-3 combines with J gene TRBJ1-1, with TRBD1 matching over 7 bases. The V gene's germline CDR1 is SGHNT and CDR2 YENEEA. The CDR3 consists of 14 residues. Losses at the gene ends were 5 bases for V and 1 base for J; bases not matched to a gene: 4. The CDR3 bases are TGTGCCAGCAGCGTGCAGGGGGGGAACACTGAAGCTTTCTTT. Its protein product is CASSVQGGNTEAFF. Complete variable domain (other parts from reference TRBV11-3 and TRBJ1-1): EAGVVQSPRYKIIEKKQPVAFWCNPISGHNTLYWYLQNLGQGPELLIRYENEEAVDDSQLPKDRFSAERLKGVDSTLKIQPAELGDSAVYLCASSVQGGNTEAFFGQGTRLTVV.

V and J are TRBV7-2 and TRBJ2-7, with TRBD1 identical over 7 bases. This CDR3 is built from 14 residues. With V trimmed by 5 bases and J by 3 bases, 7 bases remained unmatched. The germline V gene has CDR1 SGHTA and CDR2 FQGNSA. The CDR3 DNA is TGTGCCAGCAGCACCTGGACAGGAAGCTACGAGCAGTACTTC. This translates into CASSTWTGSYEQYF. Full variable domain (rest looked up from reference TRBV7-2 and TRBJ2-7): GAGVSQSPSNKVTEKGKDVELRCDPISGHTALYWYRQSLGQGLEFLIYFQGNSAPDKSGLPSDRFSAERTGGSVSTLTIQRTQQEDSAVYLCASSTWTGSYEQYFGPGTRLTVT.